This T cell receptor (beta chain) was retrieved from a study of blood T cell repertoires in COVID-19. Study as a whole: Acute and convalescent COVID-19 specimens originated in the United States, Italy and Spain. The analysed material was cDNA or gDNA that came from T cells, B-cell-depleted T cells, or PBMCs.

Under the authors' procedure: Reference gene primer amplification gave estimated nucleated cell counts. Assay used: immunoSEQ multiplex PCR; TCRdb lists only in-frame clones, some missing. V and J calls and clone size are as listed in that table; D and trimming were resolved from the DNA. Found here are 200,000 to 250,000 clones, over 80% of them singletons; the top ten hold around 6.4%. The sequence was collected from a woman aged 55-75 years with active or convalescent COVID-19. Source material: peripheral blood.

CDR3 nucleotide sequence: TGTGCCAGCAGCGTAGAGACAGGGGAGGGGGAGACCCAGTACTTC. Encoded protein: CASSVETGEGETQYF. The chain uses TRBV9 and TRBJ2-5, with a tentative D call TRBD1 (8 bases). This CDR3 is 15 amino acids long. In germline, CDR1 is SGDLS, CDR2 YYNGEE. Trimming stripped 0 bases from V and 5 bases from J, with 14 bases between.